A selection of T cell receptor beta chains follows, all from one sample in a study of beta chain features in type 1 diabetes. Clones were read by immunoSEQ multiplex PCR, and TCRdb kept only the in-frame ones, dropping some. Of some 160,000 clones listed, approximately 8.7% are singletons. Source material: central memory CD4+ T cells from blood. These TCRs come from a woman aged 25-40 years with type 1 diabetes. Each CDR3 is given with its conserved first and last residue. Each record gives: D gene, J gene, clone size, V gene, CDR3 DNA, CDR3 protein. The D gene is left open where the match is weak. For some rows the clone size is stated as once, few or many, or as a class when expanded; others skip it.

-,TRBJ2-7,-,TRBV18,TGTGCCAGCTCACCACAGGGGCGCTACGAGCAGTACTTC,CASSPQGRYEQYF
TRBD2,TRBJ2-1,-,TRBV14,TGTGCCAGCAGCCAAGTTACGGGAGGAGTCCCCGAGCAGTTCTTC,CASSQVTGGVPEQFF
TRBD1,TRBJ2-1,-,TRBV28,TGTGCCAGCAGCCTGGACAGGTCCAATGAGCAGTTCTTC,CASSLDRSNEQFF
TRBD1,TRBJ1-1,-,TRBV6-6,TGTGCCAGCAGGACTGACAGGGAGAACACTGAAGCTTTCTTT,CASRTDRENTEAFF
TRBD2,TRBJ2-3,few,TRBV29-1,TGCAGCGTTCCCGTCGGGACTAGAAGCACAGATACGCAGTATTTT,CSVPVGTRSTDTQYF
-,TRBJ2-1,-,TRBV13,TGTGCCAGCAGCTCGCGCCCAAATAGCGAGCAGTTCTTC,CASSSRPNSEQFF
-,TRBJ2-1,few,TRBV29-1,TGCAGCGTTAGAGAGTATGAGCAGTTCTTC,CSVREYEQFF
-,TRBJ2-7,-,TRBV7-2,TGTGCCAGCAGCTTATCTTCCTCCGGGAGCTCCTACGAGCAGTACTTC,CASSLSSSGSSYEQYF
TRBD2,TRBJ2-5,-,TRBV18,TGTGCCAGCTCACCACCGAGCGGGAGTCGAGAGACCCAGTACTTC,CASSPPSGSRETQYF
TRBD1,TRBJ2-7,-,TRBV19,TGTGCCAGTAGTATGGGACAGGGCTACGAGCAGTACTTC,CASSMGQGYEQYF
-,TRBJ2-7,few,TRBV2,TGTGCCAGCCGTCAGGGTATATGGTACGAGCAGTACTTC,CASRQGIWYEQYF
TRBD2,TRBJ2-5,few,TRBV30,TGTGCCTGGATGCGGGGGGCTGAGACCCAGTACTTC,CAWMRGAETQYF
TRBD1,TRBJ2-1,few,TRBV7-9,TGTGCCAGCAGCTTAAGGTACAGGGGGCCCAATGAGCAGTTCTTC,CASSLRYRGPNEQFF
-,TRBJ2-3,few,TRBV7-3,TGTGCCAGCAGCTTAACAGGGATAGCGGGCACAGATACGCAGTATTTT,CASSLTGIAGTDTQYF
-,TRBJ2-7,-,TRBV18,TGTGCCAGCTCACCAACAGGGCCCGACTCCTACGAGCAGTACTTC,CASSPTGPDSYEQYF
TRBD2,TRBJ2-3,few,TRBV25-1,TGTGCCAGCAGGAACCCTAGCGGGAGCACAGATACGCAGTATTTT,CASRNPSGSTDTQYF
-,TRBJ2-5,few,TRBV7-9,TGTGCCAGCAACCCCCCCAGTGGCCAAGAGACCCAGTACTTC,CASNPPSGQETQYF
-,TRBJ1-1,-,TRBV6-6,TGTGCCAGCAGTTACGAATCAGGGTATACCACTGAAGCTTTCTTT,CASSYESGYTTEAFF
-,TRBJ2-5,few,TRBV5-1,TGCGCCAGCAGCCCCGACAGCCAAGAGACCCAGTACTTC,CASSPDSQETQYF
-,TRBJ2-7,-,TRBV30,TGTGCCTGGAGTAGTAGCTACGAGCAGTACTTC,CAWSSSYEQYF
TRBD2,TRBJ2-3,-,TRBV11-2,TGTGCCAGCAGATTGGGCGGGAGGGCCGCAGATACGCAGTATTTT,CASRLGGRAADTQYF
-,TRBJ2-5,few,TRBV7-6,TGTGCCAGCAGCTTAGACAGGGAAGAGACCCAGTACTTC,CASSLDREETQYF
TRBD2,TRBJ2-7,-,TRBV28,TGTGCCAGCAGTTCATCCGGGACTAGCGGGGCCTACGAGCAGTACTTC,CASSSSGTSGAYEQYF
TRBD1,TRBJ2-3,few,TRBV9,TGTGCCAGCAGCGTCACCGGGACAGGGGTTAGCACAGATACGCAGTATTTT,CASSVTGTGVSTDTQYF
TRBD1,TRBJ1-4,few,TRBV2,TGTGCCAGCCACACCGGGACAGGGGATGAAAAACTGTTTTTT,CASHTGTGDEKLFF
-,TRBJ1-2,few,TRBV28,TGTGCCAGCAGCCCCAGGGGAAAGGACTATGGCTACACCTTC,CASSPRGKDYGYTF
TRBD1,TRBJ2-1,few,TRBV19,TGTGCCAGTAGTCCGACGGACAGGCCGCCTAAGGCGTTCTTC,CASSPTDRPPKAFF
-,TRBJ2-1,few,TRBV6-5,TGTGCCAGCAGTTACTCGTCGCAGGGCTACAATGAGCAGTTCTTC,CASSYSSQGYNEQFF
TRBD2,TRBJ2-5,few,TRBV19,TGTGCCAGTCTACGAGCCCTAGCGGGGAGAGAGACCCAGTACTTC,CASLRALAGRETQYF
-,TRBJ2-7,few,TRBV6-1,TGTGCCAGCAGGACCCTGTTGGGAGAGGTCGACGAGCAGTACTTC,CASRTLLGEVDEQYF
-,TRBJ1-2,few,TRBV6-5,TGTGCCAGCAGTTATAGCTATAACTATGGCTACACCTTC,CASSYSYNYGYTF
-,TRBJ1-2,-,TRBV28,TGTGCCAGCAGTTTATCGAGCTTACAGGGAGGGGGCTACACCTTC,CASSLSSLQGGGYTF
-,TRBJ2-1,-,TRBV25-1,TGTGCCAGCAGTAGAATAGCGGATAACAATGAGCAGTTCTTC,CASSRIADNNEQFF
TRBD2,TRBJ2-7,-,TRBV5-1,TGCGCCAGCAGCCGATTGACAGCGGGAGCGAACTACGAGCAGTACTTC,CASSRLTAGANYEQYF
TRBD2,TRBJ2-3,-,TRBV15,TGTGCCACCAGCAGGCGGCTAGCGGGGAGCACAGATACGCAGTATTTT,CATSRRLAGSTDTQYF
-,TRBJ1-2,few,TRBV15,TGTGCCACCAGCAGAGAAAGGGGGAACTATGGCTACACCTTC,CATSRERGNYGYTF
TRBD2,TRBJ2-3,-,TRBV7-9,TGTGCCAGCAGCTTACGGCGGTCGGTAGCGGGAGGAGGTGCAGATACGCAGTATTTT,CASSLRRSVAGGGADTQYF
TRBD1,TRBJ1-5,many,TRBV19,TGTGCCAGTAGTCGGACAGGGGGTAGCAATCAGCCCCAGCATTTT,CASSRTGGSNQPQHF
TRBD2,TRBJ2-7,few,TRBV6-5,TGTGCCAGCGGCCGAGCGGGGAGCTCCTACGAGCAGTACTTC,CASGRAGSSYEQYF
TRBD2,TRBJ2-7,few,TRBV9,TGTGCCAGCAGCAAAGACCGCACTAGCGGGCGGCAGTACTTC,CASSKDRTSGRQYF
TRBD2,TRBJ2-2,-,TRBV5-1,TGCGCCAGCAGCCCGGGACTAGCGGGACTCACCGGGGAGCTGTTTTTT,CASSPGLAGLTGELFF
-,TRBJ2-1,-,TRBV29-1,TGCAGCGTTTCGACTTGGGATGAGCAGTTCTTC,CSVSTWDEQFF
-,TRBJ2-1,-,TRBV20-1,TGCAGTGCTGCTAGGAGGAATGAGCAGTTCTTC,CSAARRNEQFF
-,TRBJ1-1,few,TRBV7-6,TGTGCCAGCAGCTTAGCCCCCGGGAACACTGAAGCTTTCTTT,CASSLAPGNTEAFF
-,TRBJ2-7,few,TRBV19,TGTGCCAGTAGTAGGGGACAAAGAAGGGACGAGCAGTACTTC,CASSRGQRRDEQYF
TRBD2,TRBJ2-1,-,TRBV7-9,TGTGCCAGCAGCTCGACGTTAGCGGGAGGGCCACACAATGAGCAGTTCTTC,CASSSTLAGGPHNEQFF